The clone carrying this T cell receptor beta chain has a single count. Its matching antigen is unknown. The method was immunoSEQ multiplex PCR; TCRdb's version includes in-frame clones alone and lacks a portion of them. Seen here are about 140,000 clones, approximately 92% observed once, and the top ten hold approximately 1.5%. These data are taken from a study of T cell responses to AZD1222 COVID-19 vaccine. The study, taken as a whole, reports: Donor demographics were predominantly white British with a female majority; clonal diversity may be underestimated. Close to half of spike-specific TCRs reportedly recognize unmutated variant regions. Spike-specific TCR breadth and depth grew following two AZD1222 doses.

V lost 1 base and J lost 6, with 18 bases in between. This CDR3 contains 16 residues. CDR1 and CDR2 from the germline V gene are MNHEY and SMNVEV (reference sequence). The specimen comprised peripheral blood, sampled on day 0 of AZD1222 vaccination. The chain uses TRBV27 and TRBJ1-2, with D perhaps TRBD1 (5 bases). This receptor was identified in an adult in good health. The CDR3 here is CASSLYRTPRQNGYTF. The CDR3 nucleotides read TGTGCCAGCAGTTTATACCGAACCCCTAGACAGAATGGCTACACCTTC.